The clone carrying this T cell receptor (beta chain) was seen a few times. The V and J ends lost 5 bases and 4 bases respectively, with 16 bases between them. The CDR3 consists of 15 residues. Germline V gene data show CDR1 as SGHAT and CDR2 as FQNNGV. The source of the sample is a study of blood T cells in healthy people across ages. A second PCR, run for roughly 7 to 11 cycles, used a sample-barcoded 5' primer plus a J-beta primer mix. Samples each returned at least 3 million CDR3-containing paired-end reads. TCRdb re-analysed the 5' RACE reads in MiXCR, keeping a single row per CDR3 protein. In the table there are roughly 550,000 distinct CDR3 sequences, around 24% of which are singletons. The same data also went into a second study, on T cells of mothers and their children. That study reports: Samples came from a few healthy Caucasian mothers and their six children. For the second PCR, the M1S primer put in sample barcodes and 2-4 random nucleotides.

The clonotype originates from a boy younger than 18 in good health. Sequencing was performed on blood. V gene TRBV11-2 combines with J gene TRBJ2-3; perhaps TRBD2 as D (7 bases). CDR3 nucleotide sequence: TGTGCCAGCAGCCCCGGGGGGCGGGACCCAGATACGCAGTATTTT. Residues: CASSPGGRDPDTQYF.